The following is a TCR beta chain sequence with its context. This sample is drawn from a study of blood T cell repertoires in COVID-19. For the study at large: T cells, B-cell-depleted T cells, or PBMCs provided the cDNA or gDNA that served as material.

The Seattle patients, enrolled during active infection, were followed longitudinally. Original handling: Amplification from reference gene primers served as the basis for estimated nucleated cell counts. TCRdb keeps only in-frame clones here, not all; method: immunoSEQ multiplex PCR. V and J calls and clone size are copied from that table; D and trimming were computed from the DNA. The sample contains more than 200,000 clones, under 90% of which appear only once. Trimming took off 2 bases at V and 4 bases at J, with 8 bases between the two ends. CDR1 GTSNPN and CDR2 SVGIG come from the germline V gene (reference sequence). The CDR3 consists of 12 residues.

The receptor's source is a man aged 45-60 years with COVID-19, enrolled during active disease. The chain carries TRBV30 and TRBJ1-2, with a possible D match to TRBD1 (6 bases). Sequencing was carried out using peripheral blood. The CDR3, as DNA: TGTGCCTGGAGTAGACAGGTCTATGGCTACACCTTC. It translates to CAWSRQVYGYTF.